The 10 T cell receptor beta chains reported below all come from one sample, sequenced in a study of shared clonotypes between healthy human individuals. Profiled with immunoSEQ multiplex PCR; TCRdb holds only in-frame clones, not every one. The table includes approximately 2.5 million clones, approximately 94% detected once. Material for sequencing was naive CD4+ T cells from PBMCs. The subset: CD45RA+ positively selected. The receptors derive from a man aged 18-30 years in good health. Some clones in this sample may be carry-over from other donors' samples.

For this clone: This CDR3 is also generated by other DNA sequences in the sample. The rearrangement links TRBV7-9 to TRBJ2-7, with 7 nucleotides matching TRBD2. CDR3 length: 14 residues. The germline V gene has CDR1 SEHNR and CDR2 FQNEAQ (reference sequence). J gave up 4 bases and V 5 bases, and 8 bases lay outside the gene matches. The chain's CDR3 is CASSPSGASYEQYF. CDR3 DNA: TGTGCCAGCAGCCCTAGCGGAGCCTCTTACGAGCAGTACTTC.

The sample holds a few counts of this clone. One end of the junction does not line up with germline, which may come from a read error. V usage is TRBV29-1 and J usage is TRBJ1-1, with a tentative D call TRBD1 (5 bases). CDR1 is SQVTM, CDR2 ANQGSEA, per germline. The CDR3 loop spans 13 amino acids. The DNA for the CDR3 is TGCAGCGTGGCGAAGGGGAAGAACGCTGAAGCTTTCTTT. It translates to CSVAKGKNAEAFF.

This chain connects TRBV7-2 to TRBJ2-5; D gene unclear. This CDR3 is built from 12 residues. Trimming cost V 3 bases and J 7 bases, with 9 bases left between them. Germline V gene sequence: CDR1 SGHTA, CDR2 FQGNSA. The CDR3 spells CASSLAPWTQYF. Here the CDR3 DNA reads TGTGCCAGCAGCTTGGCCCCGTGGACCCAGTACTTC. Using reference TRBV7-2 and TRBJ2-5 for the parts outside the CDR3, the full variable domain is GAGVSQSPSNKVTEKGKDVELRCDPISGHTALYWYRQSLGQGLEFLIYFQGNSAPDKSGLPSDRFSAERTGGSVSTLTIQRTQQEDSAVYLCASSLAPWTQYFGPGTRLLVL.

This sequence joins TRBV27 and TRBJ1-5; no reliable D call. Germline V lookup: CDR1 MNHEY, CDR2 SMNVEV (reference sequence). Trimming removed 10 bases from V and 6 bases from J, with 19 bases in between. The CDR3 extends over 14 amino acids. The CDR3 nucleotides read TGTGCCACCTACTGGGCTGTCGGCGGTCAGCCCCAGCATTTT. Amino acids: CATYWAVGGQPQHF.

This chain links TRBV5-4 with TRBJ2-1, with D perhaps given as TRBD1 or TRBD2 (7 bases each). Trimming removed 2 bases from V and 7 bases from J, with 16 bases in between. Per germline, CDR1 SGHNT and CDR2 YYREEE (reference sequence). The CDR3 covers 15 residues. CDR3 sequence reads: CASSFRQGGVNEQFF. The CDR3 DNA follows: TGTGCCAGCAGCTTCCGGCAGGGGGGGGTAAATGAGCAGTTCTTC.

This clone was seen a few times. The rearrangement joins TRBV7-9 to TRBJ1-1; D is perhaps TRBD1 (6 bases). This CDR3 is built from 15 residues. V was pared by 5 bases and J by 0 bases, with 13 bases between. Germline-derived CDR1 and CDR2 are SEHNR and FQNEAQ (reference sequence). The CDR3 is CASSPQGPLNTEAFF. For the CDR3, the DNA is TGTGCCAGCAGCCCGCAGGGGCCGTTGAACACTGAAGCTTTCTTT. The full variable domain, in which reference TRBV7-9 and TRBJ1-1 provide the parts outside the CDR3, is DTGVSQNPRHKITKRGQNVTFRCDPISEHNRLYWYRQTLGQGPEFLTYFQNEAQLEKSRLLSDRFSAERPKGSFSTLEIQRTEQGDSAMYLCASSPQGPLNTEAFFGQGTRLTVV.

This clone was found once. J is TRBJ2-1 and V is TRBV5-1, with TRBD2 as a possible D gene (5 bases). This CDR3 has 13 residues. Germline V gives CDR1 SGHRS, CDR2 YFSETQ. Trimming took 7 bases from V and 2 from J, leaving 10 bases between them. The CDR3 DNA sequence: TGCGCCAGCCGGGGTACCCCCTACAATGAGCAGTTCTTC. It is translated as CASRGTPYNEQFF.

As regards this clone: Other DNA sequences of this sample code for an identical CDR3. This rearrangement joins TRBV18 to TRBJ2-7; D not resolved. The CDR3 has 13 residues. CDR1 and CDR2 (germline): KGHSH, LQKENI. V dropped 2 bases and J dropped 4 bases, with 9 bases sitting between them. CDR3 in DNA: TGTGCCAGCTCACCAACCGGCGATTACGAGCAGTACTTC. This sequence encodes CASSPTGDYEQYF.

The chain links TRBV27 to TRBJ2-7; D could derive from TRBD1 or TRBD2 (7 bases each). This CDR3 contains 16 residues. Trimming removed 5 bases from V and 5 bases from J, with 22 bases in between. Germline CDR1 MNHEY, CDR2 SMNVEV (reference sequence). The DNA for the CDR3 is TGTGCCAGCAGTCCGCGCACAGGGGACTATGAGGACGAGCAGTACTTC. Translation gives CASSPRTGDYEDEQYF.

CDR3 DNA: TGTGCCAGCAGCCGAAAACCCTCGGAGGGGCGGGAGGCCTACGAGCAGTACTTC. Its protein product is CASSRKPSEGREAYEQYF. The J gene is TRBJ2-7, the V gene TRBV4-2; 8 bases fit TRBD2. Unmatched junction bases numbered 16, after V lost 4 bases and J lost 2 bases. Germline V lookup: CDR1 LGHNA, CDR2 YNFKEQ. The CDR3 is 18 amino acids.